These 16 T cell receptor beta chains were all obtained from the same sample, sequenced in a study of spatial heterogeneity in lung cancer. TCRdb ran MiXCR on the 5' RACE reads and lists one entry per CDR3 protein. The table lists tens of thousands of distinct CDR3 sequences, around 7.3% of them singletons. Time point noted: sample taken at primary tumor resection. This specimen was PBMCs, taken at surgery. All receptors come from a male donor with early-stage non-small cell lung cancer.

This clonotype has only a few counts. The chain combines TRBV25-1 with TRBJ1-4; no clear D. V was pared by 1 base and J by 3 bases, with 12 bases between. This CDR3 region has 16 residues. CDR1 and CDR2 (germline): MGHDK, SYGVNS. The CDR3 loop is CASSESSATPNEKLFF. The CDR3 DNA reads TGTGCCAGCAGTGAATCCTCGGCCACACCTAATGAAAAACTGTTTTTT.

There are a few counts of this clonotype. The CDR3 DNA follows: TGTGCCAGCAGCTTATTGGGAGCGGGAGTGGAAGAGACCCAGTACTTC. Translation gives CASSLLGAGVEETQYF. The J gene is TRBJ2-5, the V gene TRBV7-2, with 8 bases aligning to TRBD2. CDR3 size: 16 residues. CDR1 is SGHTA, CDR2 FQGNSA, per germline. The junction had 8 bases not matched to a gene; V was cut back by 2 bases and J by 3 bases.

This clonotype has ten or more counts. J is TRBJ2-6 and V is TRBV3-1, with 7 bases aligning to TRBD2. With V trimmed by 3 bases and J by 4 bases, 3 bases remained unmatched. CDR1 is LGHDT and CDR2 is YNNKEL in the germline V gene (reference sequence). This CDR3 spans 15 amino acids. The CDR3 loop is CASSQGGSGANVLTF. Written as DNA, the CDR3 is TGTGCCAGCAGCCAGGGAGGGTCCGGGGCCAACGTCCTGACTTTC.

V usage is TRBV29-1 and J usage is TRBJ2-6; D unresolved. The V end lost 6 bases, the J end lost 1 base, and 13 bases lay between the germline ends. The CDR3 has 15 amino acids. Germline-derived CDR1 and CDR2 are SQVTM and ANQGSEA. This CDR3 is CSVDEKGSGANVLTF. CDR3 coding DNA: TGCAGCGTGGACGAGAAGGGATCTGGGGCCAACGTCCTGACTTTC.

This chain connects TRBV7-6 to TRBJ2-1, with D hard to call. From germline, CDR1 is SGHVS and CDR2 FNYEAQ. CDR3 length equals 13 residues. V dropped 3 bases and J dropped 6 bases, with 9 bases sitting between them. The CDR3 here is CASSLDKGNEQFF. The DNA for the CDR3 is TGTGCCAGCAGCTTGGATAAGGGCAATGAGCAGTTCTTC.

This clonotype has only a few counts. The chain uses TRBV5-1 and TRBJ2-1; 7 bases fit TRBD2. The CDR3 spans 14 residues. Germline CDR1 and CDR2: SGHRS and YFSETQ. Losses at the gene ends were 5 bases for V and 7 bases for J; bases not matched to a gene: 9. CDR3 in DNA: TGCGCCAGCAGTCTTGCGGGAGATCGGAATGAGCAGTTCTTC. This encodes CASSLAGDRNEQFF. Full variable domain (missing parts from reference TRBV5-1 and TRBJ2-1): KAGVTQTPRYLIKTRGQQVTLSCSPISGHRSVSWYQQTPGQGLQFLFEYFSETQRNKGNFPGRFSGRQFSNSRSEMNVSTLELGDSALYLCASSLAGDRNEQFFGPGTRLTVL.

The chain combines TRBV5-1 with TRBJ2-1; D is unclear. There are 15 residues in the CDR3. The germline CDR1 and CDR2 sequences are SGHRS and YFSETQ. V lost 0 bases and J lost 0, with 7 bases in between. CDR3: CASSLDGLSYNEQFF. Here the CDR3 DNA reads TGCGCCAGCAGCTTGGACGGCCTCTCCTACAATGAGCAGTTCTTC. The full variable domain, its missing parts supplied by reference TRBV5-1 and TRBJ2-1, is KAGVTQTPRYLIKTRGQQVTLSCSPISGHRSVSWYQQTPGQGLQFLFEYFSETQRNKGNFPGRFSGRQFSNSRSEMNVSTLELGDSALYLCASSLDGLSYNEQFFGPGTRLTVL.

Ten or more counts support this clonotype. The rearrangement uses TRBV7-2 and TRBJ2-1; the D gene is possibly TRBD1 (7 bases). The CDR3 extends over 15 amino acids. V lost 5 bases and J lost 4, with 15 bases in between. Germline-derived CDR1 and CDR2 are SGHTA and FQGNSA. The CDR3 spells CASSTLGGQYNEQFF. The CDR3 region has the DNA TGTGCCAGCAGCACCCTGGGGGGACAGTACAATGAGCAGTTCTTC.

This chain links TRBV9 with TRBJ1-1, with D possibly being TRBD1 (5 bases). The CDR3 consists of 14 residues. In germline, CDR1 is SGDLS, CDR2 YYNGEE. Trimming stripped 3 bases from V and 0 bases from J, with 9 bases between. The CDR3 bases are TGTGCCAGCAGCGCGGGGGACTTGAACACTGAAGCTTTCTTT. Encoded protein: CASSAGDLNTEAFF.

This clonotype was seen repeatedly, ten times or more. The CDR3 protein is CASSPGGINYGYTF. CDR3 bases: TGCGCCAGCAGCCCAGGGGGAATTAACTATGGCTACACCTTC. The J gene is TRBJ1-2, the V gene TRBV5-1; 7 bases agree with TRBD1. Trimming removed 4 bases from V and 1 base from J; junction bases left unmatched: 4. Germline assignment: CDR1 SGHRS and CDR2 YFSETQ. The CDR3 spans 14 residues.

As regards this clonotype: The junction differs from germline at one of its ends, possibly a read error. The J gene is TRBJ2-2, the V gene TRBV12-3 or TRBV12-4; D unclear. The CDR3 length is 13 residues. The CDR3: CASKLSGTGELFF. CDR3 bases: TGTGCAAGCAAGTTGTCAGGAACCGGGGAGCTGTTTTTT.

The sample holds many counts of this clonotype. This sequence joins TRBV29-1 and TRBJ2-7; tentative D call: TRBD1 (6 bases). CDR3 length: 15 amino acids. V shed 6 bases and J shed 2 bases, with 20 bases lying between them. From germline, CDR1 is SQVTM and CDR2 ANQGSEA. The CDR3 is CSVETYRDRAYEQYF. The CDR3 DNA reads as TGCAGCGTGGAGACGTACAGGGATAGGGCCTACGAGCAGTACTTC.

The chain recombines TRBV12-3 or TRBV12-4 with TRBJ1-1, with 7 bases aligning to TRBD1. Trimming removed 7 bases from V and 1 base from J; junction bases left unmatched: 6. CDR3 length: 14 residues. This CDR3 reads CASTHDRENTEAFF. In DNA, the CDR3 is TGTGCCAGCACCCACGACAGGGAGAACACTGAAGCTTTCTTT.

This clonotype was seen ten or more times. The chain carries TRBV10-3 and TRBJ2-7, with TRBD2 matching over 10 bases. The CDR3 is made up of 15 amino acids. From germline, CDR1 is ENHRY and CDR2 SYGVKD. J lost 6 bases, V lost 2 bases, and 7 bases had no gene match. The chain's CDR3 is CAISEERGGFSEQYF. The DNA of the CDR3 is TGTGCCATCAGTGAGGAGCGGGGGGGCTTCAGCGAGCAGTACTTC.

This clonotype appeared once. The chain combines TRBV7-9 with TRBJ2-1; 10 positions agree with TRBD2. There are 16 residues in the CDR3. CDR1 is SEHNR, CDR2 FQNEAQ, per germline (reference sequence). After removal of 4 bases from V and 10 bases from J, the junction contained 13 bases not matched to a gene. The CDR3 coding sequence is TGTGCCAGCAGCTCAGTTGGCCAGCGGGAGGGACAGGAGCAGTTCTTC. Encoded protein: CASSSVGQREGQEQFF.

In its sample, this clonotype was seen a few times. V usage is TRBV5-1 and J usage is TRBJ1-1, with 10 bases identical to TRBD1. V shed 3 bases, J shed 10 bases, and the junction held 9 bases outside the gene matches. The V gene's germline CDR1 is SGHRS and CDR2 YFSETQ. The CDR3 runs to 14 residues. The CDR3 region is CASSSDRGLLGAFF. The CDR3 coding sequence is TGCGCCAGCAGCTCCGACAGGGGGCTTTTAGGAGCTTTCTTT.